The present T cell receptor beta chain was sequenced within a study of blood T cell repertoires in COVID-19. Study-level information: Donors in the United States, Italy and Spain gave samples during acute or convalescent COVID-19. Nucleic acid was either cDNA or gDNA, and it came from T cells, B-cell-depleted T cells, or PBMCs.

As processed by the authors: Estimation of nucleated cell counts was performed using reference gene primer amplification. The table came from immunoSEQ multiplex PCR; TCRdb's copy has only in-frame clones and leaves some out. V, J and clone size were drawn from that table, and D and trimming were deduced from the DNA. Here the sample spans some 250,000 clones, around four fifths being singletons. After removal of 3 bases from V and 1 base from J, the junction contained 18 bases not matched to a gene. The germline gives CDR1 SGHRS, CDR2 YFSETQ. CDR3 length: 19 residues. This TCR derives from a man aged 55-75 years with acute or convalescent COVID-19. Source material: peripheral blood. This rearrangement joins TRBV5-1 to TRBJ1-1, with 7 positions matching TRBD1. The CDR3 is CASSSSVRRGQDGNTEAFF. The CDR3 coding sequence is TGCGCCAGCAGCTCCTCAGTTCGTAGGGGGCAGGACGGGAACACTGAAGCTTTCTTT.